This T cell receptor (beta chain) derives from a study of blood T cell repertoires in COVID-19. Residents of about two dozen US areas, aged about 18 to 100 years, made up the participants. Donors were grouped by their self-reported clinical history. Donors in Cohort 3 who had recovered were those with two negative PCRs, healthcare professional clearance, or resolution of their symptoms. The CDR3 loop spans 13 amino acids. Authors' data handling: Cell counts per sample came from amplifying reference gene primers. Method: immunoSEQ multiplex PCR; TCRdb's copy keeps in-frame clones and lacks some. The V and J calls and the clone size are those of that table, but D and trimming were determined from the DNA. The sample shows around 300,000 clones, under 90% of them seen only once.

This chain uses TRBV21-1 with TRBJ2-1; the D call of TRBD1 is as the table states it, not checked on the DNA. TRBV21-1 is deemed a pseudogene. Sequenced material: PBMCs or T cells enriched from blood (not recorded which). The clonotype originates from a woman aged 30 to 39 who had recovered from COVID-19. This CDR3 is CASSKDRTKPHLF. CDR3 coding DNA: TGTGCCAGCAGCAAAGACAGGACAAAACCTCATCTCTTC.